This TCR beta chain was sequenced during a study of cytomegalovirus exposure and HLA in healthy donors. Germline CDR1 SGHTA, CDR2 FQGNSA. Deletions cut 2 bases from V and 2 bases from J, with 10 bases between. The length of the CDR3 is 14 residues. This clone was observed a handful of times. PCR involved 60 Vbeta and 13 Jbeta primers. TCRdb's table, derived via immunoSEQ multiplex PCR, lists solely in-frame clones and lacks some. The sample shows under 250,000 clones, around 81% of them seen only once. The genes are TRBV7-2 and TRBJ2-7; D not certain. Input material: PBMCs. The clonotype comes from a woman aged 55-70 years in good health and CMV-seropositive. In DNA, the CDR3 is TGTGCCAGCAGCTTACTCTATTTCACCTACGAGCAGTACTTC. This encodes CASSLLYFTYEQYF.